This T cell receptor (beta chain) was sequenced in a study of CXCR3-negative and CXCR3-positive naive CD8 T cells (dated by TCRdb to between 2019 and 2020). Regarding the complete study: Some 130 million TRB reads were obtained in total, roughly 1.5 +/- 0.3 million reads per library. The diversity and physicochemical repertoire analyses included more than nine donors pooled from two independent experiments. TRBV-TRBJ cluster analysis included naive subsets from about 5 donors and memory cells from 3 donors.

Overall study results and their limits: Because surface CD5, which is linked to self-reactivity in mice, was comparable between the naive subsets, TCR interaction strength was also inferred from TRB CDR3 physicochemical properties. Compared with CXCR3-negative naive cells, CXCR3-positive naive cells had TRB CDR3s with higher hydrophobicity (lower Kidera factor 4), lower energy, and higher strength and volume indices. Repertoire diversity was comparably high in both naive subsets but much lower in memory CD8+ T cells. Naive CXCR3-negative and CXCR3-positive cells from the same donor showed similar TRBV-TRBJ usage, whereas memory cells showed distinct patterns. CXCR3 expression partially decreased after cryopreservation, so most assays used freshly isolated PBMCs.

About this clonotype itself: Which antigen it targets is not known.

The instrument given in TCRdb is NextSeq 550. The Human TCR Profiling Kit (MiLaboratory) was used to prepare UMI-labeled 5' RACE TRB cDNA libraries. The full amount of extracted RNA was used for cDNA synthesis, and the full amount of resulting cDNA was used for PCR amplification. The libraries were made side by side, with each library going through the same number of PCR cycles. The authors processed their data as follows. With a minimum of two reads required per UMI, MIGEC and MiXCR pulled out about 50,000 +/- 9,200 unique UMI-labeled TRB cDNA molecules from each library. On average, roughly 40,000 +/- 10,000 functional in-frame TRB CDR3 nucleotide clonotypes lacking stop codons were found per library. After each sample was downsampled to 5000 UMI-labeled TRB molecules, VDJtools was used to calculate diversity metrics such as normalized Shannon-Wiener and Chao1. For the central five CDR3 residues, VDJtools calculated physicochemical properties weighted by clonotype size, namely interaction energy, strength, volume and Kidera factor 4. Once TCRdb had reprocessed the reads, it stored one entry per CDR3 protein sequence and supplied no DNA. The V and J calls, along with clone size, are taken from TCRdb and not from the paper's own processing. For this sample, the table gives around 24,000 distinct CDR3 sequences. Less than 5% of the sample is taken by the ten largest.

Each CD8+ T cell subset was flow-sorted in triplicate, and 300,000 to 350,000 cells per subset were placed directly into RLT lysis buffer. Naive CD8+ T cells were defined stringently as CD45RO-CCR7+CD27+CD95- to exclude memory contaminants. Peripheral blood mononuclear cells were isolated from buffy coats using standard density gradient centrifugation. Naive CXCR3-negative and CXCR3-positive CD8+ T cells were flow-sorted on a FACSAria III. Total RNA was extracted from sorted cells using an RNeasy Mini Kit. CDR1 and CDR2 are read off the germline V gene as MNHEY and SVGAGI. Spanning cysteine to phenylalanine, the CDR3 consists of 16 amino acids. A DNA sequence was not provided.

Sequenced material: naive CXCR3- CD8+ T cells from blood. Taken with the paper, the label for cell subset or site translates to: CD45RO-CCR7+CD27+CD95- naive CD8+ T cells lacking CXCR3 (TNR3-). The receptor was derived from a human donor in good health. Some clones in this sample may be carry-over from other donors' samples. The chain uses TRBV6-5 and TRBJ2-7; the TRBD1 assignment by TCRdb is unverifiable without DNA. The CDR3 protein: CASSYSGLTVSDEQYF.